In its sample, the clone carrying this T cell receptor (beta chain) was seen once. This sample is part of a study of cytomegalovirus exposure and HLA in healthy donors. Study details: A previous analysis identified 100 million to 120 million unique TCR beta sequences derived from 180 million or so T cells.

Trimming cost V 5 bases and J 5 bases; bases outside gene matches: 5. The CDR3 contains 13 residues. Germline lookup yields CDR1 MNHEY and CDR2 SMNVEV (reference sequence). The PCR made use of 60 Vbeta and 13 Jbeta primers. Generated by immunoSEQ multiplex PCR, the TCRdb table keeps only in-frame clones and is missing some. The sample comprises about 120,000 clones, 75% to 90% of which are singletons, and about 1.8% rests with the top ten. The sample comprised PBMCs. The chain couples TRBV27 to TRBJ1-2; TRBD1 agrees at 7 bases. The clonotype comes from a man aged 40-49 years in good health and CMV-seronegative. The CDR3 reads CASSPGQLYGYTF. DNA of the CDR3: TGTGCCAGCAGTCCGGGACAGCTTTATGGCTACACCTTC.